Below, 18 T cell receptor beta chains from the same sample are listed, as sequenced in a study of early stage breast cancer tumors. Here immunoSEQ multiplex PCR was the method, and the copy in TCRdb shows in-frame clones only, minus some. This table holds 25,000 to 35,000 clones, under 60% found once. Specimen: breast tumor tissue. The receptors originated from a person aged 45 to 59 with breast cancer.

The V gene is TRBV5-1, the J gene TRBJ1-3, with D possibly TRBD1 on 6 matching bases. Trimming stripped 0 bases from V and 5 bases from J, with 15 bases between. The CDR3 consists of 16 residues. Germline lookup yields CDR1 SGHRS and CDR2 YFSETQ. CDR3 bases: TGCGCCAGCAGCTTGGATGGGACAACAGAAAGAAACACCATATATTTT. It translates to CASSLDGTTERNTIYF.

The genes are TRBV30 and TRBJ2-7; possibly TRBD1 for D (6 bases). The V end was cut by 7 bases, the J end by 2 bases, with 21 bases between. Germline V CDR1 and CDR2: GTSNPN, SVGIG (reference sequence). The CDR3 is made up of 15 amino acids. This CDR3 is CASTWSATGAYEQYF. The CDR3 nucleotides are TGTGCCTCAACCTGGAGTGCGACAGGAGCCTACGAGCAGTACTTC.

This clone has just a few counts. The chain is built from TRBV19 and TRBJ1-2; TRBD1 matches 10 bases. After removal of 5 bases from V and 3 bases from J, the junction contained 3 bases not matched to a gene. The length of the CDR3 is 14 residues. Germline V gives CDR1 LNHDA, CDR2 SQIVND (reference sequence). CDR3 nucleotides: TGTGCCAGTAGTGGACAGGGGGACGACTATGGCTACACCTTC. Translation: CASSGQGDDYGYTF.

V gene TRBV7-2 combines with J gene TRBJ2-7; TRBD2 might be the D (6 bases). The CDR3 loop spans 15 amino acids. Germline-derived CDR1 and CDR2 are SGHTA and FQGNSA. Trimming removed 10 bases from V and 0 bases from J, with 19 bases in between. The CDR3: CAIQLPGRSSYEQYF. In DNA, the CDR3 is TGTGCCATCCAACTTCCAGGGAGGAGCTCCTACGAGCAGTACTTC.

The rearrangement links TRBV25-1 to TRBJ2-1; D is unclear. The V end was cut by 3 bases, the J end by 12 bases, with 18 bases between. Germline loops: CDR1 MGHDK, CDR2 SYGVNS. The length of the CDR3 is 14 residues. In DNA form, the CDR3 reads TGTGCCAGCAGTGAGGTCGACGCTACAATGAGGCAGTTCTTC. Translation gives CASSEVDATMRQFF.

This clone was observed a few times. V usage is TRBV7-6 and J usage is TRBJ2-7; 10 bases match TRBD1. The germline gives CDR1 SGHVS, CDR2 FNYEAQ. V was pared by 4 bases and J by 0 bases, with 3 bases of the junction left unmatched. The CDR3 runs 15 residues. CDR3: CASSSRTGGSYEQYF. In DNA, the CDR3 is TGTGCCAGCAGCTCGAGGACAGGGGGCTCCTACGAGCAGTACTTC.

The CDR3 loop reads CASSLGGGSDTGELFF. The CDR3 coding sequence is TGTGCCAGTAGTCTGGGAGGGGGGTCGGACACCGGGGAGCTGTTTTTT. V gene TRBV19 combines with J gene TRBJ2-2, with D possibly matching TRBD2 (7 bases). CDR3 length: 16 amino acids. The V end lost 5 bases, the J end lost 3 bases, and 16 bases lay between the germline ends. Germline CDR1 is LNHDA and CDR2 is SQIVND (reference sequence).

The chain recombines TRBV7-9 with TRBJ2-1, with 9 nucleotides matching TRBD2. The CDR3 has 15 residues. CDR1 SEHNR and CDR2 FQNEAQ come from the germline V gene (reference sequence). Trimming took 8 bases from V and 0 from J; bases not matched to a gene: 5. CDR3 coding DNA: TGTGCCAGCGCTATAGCGGGGGTCTCCTACAATGAGCAGTTCTTC. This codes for CASAIAGVSYNEQFF.

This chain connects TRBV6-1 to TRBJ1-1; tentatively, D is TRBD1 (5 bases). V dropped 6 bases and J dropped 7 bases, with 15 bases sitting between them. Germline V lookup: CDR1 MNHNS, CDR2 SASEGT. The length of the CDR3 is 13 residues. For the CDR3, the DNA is TGTGCCAGCAGGAACCCGGGGCGGTATGAAGCTTTCTTT. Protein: CASRNPGRYEAFF.

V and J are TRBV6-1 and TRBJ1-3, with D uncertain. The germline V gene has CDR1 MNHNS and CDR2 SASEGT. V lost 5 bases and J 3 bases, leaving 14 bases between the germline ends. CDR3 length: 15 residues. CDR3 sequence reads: CASSPTGWGGNTIYF. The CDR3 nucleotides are TGTGCCAGCAGTCCCACGGGGTGGGGTGGAAACACCATATATTTT.

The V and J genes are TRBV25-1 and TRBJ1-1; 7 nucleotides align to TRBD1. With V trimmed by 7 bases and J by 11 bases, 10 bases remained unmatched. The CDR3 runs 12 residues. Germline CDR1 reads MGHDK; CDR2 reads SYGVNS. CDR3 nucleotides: TGTGCCAGCAATAAAGGGGGCGCTGGGGCTTTCTTT. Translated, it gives CASNKGGAGAFF. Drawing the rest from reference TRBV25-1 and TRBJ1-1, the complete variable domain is EADIYQTPRYLVIGTGKKITLECSQTMGHDKMYWYQQDPGMELHLIHYSYGVNSTEKGDLSSESTVSRIRTEHFPLTLESARPSHTSQYLCASNKGGAGAFFGQGTRLTVV.

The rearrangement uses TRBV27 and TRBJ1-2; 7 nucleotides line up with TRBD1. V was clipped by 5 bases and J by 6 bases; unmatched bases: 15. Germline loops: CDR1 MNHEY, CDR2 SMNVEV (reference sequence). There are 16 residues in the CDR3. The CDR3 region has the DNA TGTGCCAGCAGTCCCAGCCATAGACAGGGTCGAGATGGCTACACCTTC. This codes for CASSPSHRQGRDGYTF.

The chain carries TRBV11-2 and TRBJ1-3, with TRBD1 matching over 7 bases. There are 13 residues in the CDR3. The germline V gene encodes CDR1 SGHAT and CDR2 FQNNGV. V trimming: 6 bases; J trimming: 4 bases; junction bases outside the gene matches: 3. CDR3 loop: CASRRGPGNTIYF. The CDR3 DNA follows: TGTGCCAGCAGAAGGGGGCCCGGAAACACCATATATTTT.

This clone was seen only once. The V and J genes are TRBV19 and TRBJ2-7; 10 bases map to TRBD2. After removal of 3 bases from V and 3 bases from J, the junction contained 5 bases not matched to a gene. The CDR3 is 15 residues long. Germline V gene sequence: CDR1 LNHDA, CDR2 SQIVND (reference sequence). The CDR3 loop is CASSIRPSGSYEQYF. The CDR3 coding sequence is TGTGCCAGTAGTATTCGGCCTAGCGGGAGCTACGAGCAGTACTTC.

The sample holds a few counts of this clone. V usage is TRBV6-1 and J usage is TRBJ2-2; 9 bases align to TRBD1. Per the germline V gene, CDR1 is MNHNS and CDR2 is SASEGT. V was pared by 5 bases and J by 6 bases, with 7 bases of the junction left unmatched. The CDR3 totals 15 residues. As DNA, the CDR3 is TGTGCCAGCAGTTCCACCGGGACAGGGTCCGGGGAGCTGTTTTTT. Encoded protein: CASSSTGTGSGELFF.

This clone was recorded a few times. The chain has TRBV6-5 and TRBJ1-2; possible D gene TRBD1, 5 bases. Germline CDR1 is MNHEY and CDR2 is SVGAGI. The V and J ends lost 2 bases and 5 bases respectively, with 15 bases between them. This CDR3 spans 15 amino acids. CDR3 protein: CASSYGRGFRYGYTF. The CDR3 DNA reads TGTGCCAGCAGTTACGGTAGGGGATTTCGGTATGGCTACACCTTC.

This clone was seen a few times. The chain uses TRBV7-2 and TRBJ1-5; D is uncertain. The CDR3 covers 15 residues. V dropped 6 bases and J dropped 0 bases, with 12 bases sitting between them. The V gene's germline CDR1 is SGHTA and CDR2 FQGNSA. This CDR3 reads CASSPGDYSNQPQHF. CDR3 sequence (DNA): TGTGCCAGCAGTCCGGGCGATTATAGCAATCAGCCCCAGCATTTT.

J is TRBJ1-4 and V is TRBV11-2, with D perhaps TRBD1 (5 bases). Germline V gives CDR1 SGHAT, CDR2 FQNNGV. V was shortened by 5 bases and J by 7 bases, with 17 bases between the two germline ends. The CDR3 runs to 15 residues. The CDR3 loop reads CASSRGGGGSEKLFF. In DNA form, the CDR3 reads TGTGCCAGCAGCCGCGGGGGGGGAGGTAGTGAAAAACTGTTTTTT.